Below are 29 T cell receptor beta chains sequenced from a single sample in a study of T cells in Graves' hyperthyroidism and ophthalmopathy. Template material for amplifying TCR beta CDR3 regions consisted of RNA transcripts. The study used the HTBI primer set for a first-round RT-PCR of the TCR CDR3. TCRdb used MiXCR to reprocess the multiplex PCR reads, holding one entry per CDR3 protein. Here the sample spans 500,000 to 700,000 distinct CDR3 sequences, approximately 15% being singletons. Source material: blood. Receptors originate from a woman aged 18-29 years with Graves' hyperthyroidism.

The J gene is TRBJ2-3, the V gene TRBV5-1; tentative D call: TRBD2 (5 bases). Trimming took 6 bases from V and 4 from J, leaving 9 bases between them. In germline, CDR1 is SGHRS, CDR2 YFSETQ. The CDR3 is 12 residues long. CDR3: CASTGVSDTQYF. The CDR3 DNA follows: TGCGCCAGCACCGGGGTCTCAGATACGCAGTATTTT.

Ten or more counts support this clonotype. The rearrangement uses TRBV18 and TRBJ2-7; D unresolved. Trimming took 5 bases from V and 3 from J, leaving 8 bases between them. This CDR3 spans 12 amino acids. Germline CDR1 reads KGHSH; CDR2 reads LQKENI. In nucleotides, the CDR3 is TGTGCCAGCTCAGAGTGGAACTACGAGCAGTACTTC. As protein: CASSEWNYEQYF.

This chain links TRBV9 with TRBJ2-3, with 8 bases identical to TRBD1. Germline V gives CDR1 SGDLS, CDR2 YYNGEE. V dropped 2 bases and J dropped 0; count of bases not matched to a gene: 5. The CDR3 consists of 16 residues. The CDR3, as DNA: TGTGCCAGCAGCGTGACAGGGGACCCTAGCACAGATACGCAGTATTTT. This gives the protein CASSVTGDPSTDTQYF.

The chain links TRBV12-3 or TRBV12-4 to TRBJ2-1, with 10 positions matching TRBD2. The CDR3 loop spans 15 amino acids. Losses at the gene ends were 4 bases for V and 7 bases for J; bases not matched to a gene: 7. The CDR3 region has the DNA TGTGCCAGCAGTTCTAGTAGCGGGGGGTCAAATGAGCAGTTCTTC. Translating gives CASSSSSGGSNEQFF.

This clonotype has ten or more counts. The gene calls are TRBV28 and TRBJ1-5, with a possible D match to TRBD1 (5 bases). Trimming cost V 6 bases and J 4 bases, with 16 bases left between them. This CDR3 contains 15 residues. Germline loops: CDR1 MDHEN, CDR2 SYDVKM. CDR3 bases: TGTGCCAGCAGAATCGGGGGTCCCAATAATCAGCCCCAGCATTTT. Translating gives CASRIGGPNNQPQHF.

This clonotype has more than one count but fewer than ten. V usage is TRBV29-1 and J usage is TRBJ2-7; either TRBD1 or TRBD2 may fit D (5 bases each). V was trimmed by 4 bases and J by 0 bases, leaving 10 bases between them. Germline V gene data show CDR1 as SQVTM and CDR2 as ANQGSEA. The CDR3 has 13 residues. The CDR3 sequence is CSVVWGSSYEQYF. CDR3 DNA: TGCAGCGTTGTATGGGGGAGCTCCTACGAGCAGTACTTC.

This clonotype was seen many times. The rearrangement joins TRBV3-1 to TRBJ2-3; D is undetermined. The CDR3 loop spans 13 amino acids. Germline V gene sequence: CDR1 LGHDT, CDR2 YNNKEL (reference sequence). V was clipped by 6 bases and J by 3 bases, with 10 bases between them. CDR3 in amino acids: CASRNQKTDTQYF. The CDR3 DNA sequence: TGTGCCAGCAGAAACCAGAAGACAGATACGCAGTATTTT.

The V and J genes are TRBV6-1 and TRBJ1-4; D is uncertain. This CDR3 has 12 amino acids. Trimming shortened V by 7 bases and J by 7 bases, and 10 bases separated the two germline ends. Germline V gene sequence: CDR1 MNHNS, CDR2 SASEGT. CDR3 sequence: CASTSTGEKLFF. Written as DNA, the CDR3 is TGTGCCAGCACCTCGACGGGTGAAAAACTGTTTTTT.

The rearrangement uses TRBV4-1 and TRBJ1-1; possible D gene TRBD1, 6 bases. Trimming removed 0 bases at V and 4 bases at J, with 15 bases between. Germline V gene sequence: CDR1 MGHRA, CDR2 YSYEKL. CDR3 length: 16 amino acids. CDR3 sequence: CASSQERARGGTEAFF. CDR3 bases: TGCGCCAGCAGCCAAGAAAGGGCCAGGGGAGGCACTGAAGCTTTCTTT.

The gene calls are TRBV27 and TRBJ1-6; 7 bases fit TRBD1. This CDR3 contains 13 residues. CDR1 is MNHEY and CDR2 is SMNVEV in the germline V gene (reference sequence). Unmatched junction bases numbered 9, after V lost 6 bases and J lost 13 bases. CDR3 DNA sequence: TGTGCCAGCAGACCAGGGGGGGGTTCTCCCCTCCACTTT. Protein sequence: CASRPGGGSPLHF.

This clonotype has at least ten counts. This chain links TRBV3-1 with TRBJ2-1; TRBD2 agrees at 11 bases. Germline V gene sequence: CDR1 LGHDT, CDR2 YNNKEL (reference sequence). V was pared by 2 bases and J by 10 bases, with 7 bases of the junction left unmatched. There are 15 residues in the CDR3. CDR3 region: CASSQNVAGGGEQFF. CDR3 nucleotides: TGTGCCAGCAGCCAAAACGTAGCGGGGGGGGGCGAGCAGTTCTTC.

This clonotype showed up many times. The V call is TRBV10-3, the J call TRBJ2-3, with TRBD1 matching 7 bases. V shed 0 bases, J shed 4 bases, and the junction held 7 bases outside the gene matches. Germline V CDR1 and CDR2: ENHRY, SYGVKD. The CDR3 is 16 residues long. For the CDR3, the DNA is TGTGCCATCAGTGAGTCGAGGGGGCGCAGTGCAGATACGCAGTATTTT. It specifies CAISESRGRSADTQYF.

This clonotype has more than one count but fewer than ten. The gene calls are TRBV5-8 and TRBJ2-1; 14 bases fit TRBD2. Per the germline V gene, CDR1 is SGHTS and CDR2 is YDEGEE. The ends lost 4 bases at V and 4 bases at J; junction bases unmatched: 7. The CDR3 sequence is 17 residues long. CDR3 in amino acids: CASSGRTSGRNYNEQFF. CDR3 in DNA: TGTGCCAGCAGCGGCCGGACTAGCGGGAGGAATTACAATGAGCAGTTCTTC.

The V call is TRBV20-1, the J call TRBJ1-2, with a possible D match to TRBD1 (5 bases). The germline V and J ends were trimmed by 0 bases and 2 bases, with 16 bases remaining between them. The germline CDR1 and CDR2 sequences are DFQATT and SNEGSKA (reference sequence). This CDR3 contains 16 residues. CDR3 in DNA: TGCAGTGCTAGAGAGGATATTAGGGGCCCGAACTATGGCTACACCTTC. Translation: CSAREDIRGPNYGYTF.

In DNA, the CDR3 is TGCGCCAGCAGCTCCCGGGACAGGATCAATGAAAAACTGTTTTTT. Its protein is CASSSRDRINEKLFF. The V gene is TRBV5-1, the J gene TRBJ1-4; 8 nucleotides align to TRBD1. Trimming removed 3 bases from V and 5 bases from J; junction bases left unmatched: 6. Germline V gene sequence: CDR1 SGHRS, CDR2 YFSETQ. There are 15 residues in the CDR3.

The chain links TRBV12-5 to TRBJ1-5, with TRBD1 matching 8 bases. CDR1 and CDR2 from the germline V gene are LGHNT and FRNRAP. This CDR3 region has 16 residues. Unmatched junction bases numbered 4, after V lost 0 bases and J lost 3 bases. CDR3 nucleotides: TGTGCTAGTGGTTTGGTTTTGGACAGGGACAATCAGCCCCAGCATTTT. Residues: CASGLVLDRDNQPQHF.

The sample holds many counts of this clonotype. The rearrangement joins TRBV13 to TRBJ2-5, with D perhaps matching TRBD2 (6 bases). Trimming stripped 4 bases from V and 2 bases from J, with 11 bases between. The CDR3 contains 14 residues. Germline-derived CDR1 and CDR2 are PRHDT and FYEKMQ (reference sequence). This CDR3 reads CASSSSREQETQYF. CDR3 nucleotides: TGTGCCAGCAGCTCCAGCCGGGAGCAAGAGACCCAGTACTTC.

The sample holds many counts of this clonotype. The rearrangement joins TRBV13 to TRBJ1-1; the D gene is possibly TRBD1 (5 bases). This CDR3 is built from 20 residues. Germline V gives CDR1 PRHDT, CDR2 FYEKMQ (reference sequence). Trimming stripped 2 bases from V and 0 bases from J, with 25 bases between. DNA of the CDR3: TGTGCCAGCAGCTTATCGGCGGGGGAACCCAACGACCTTGTGAACACTGAAGCTTTCTTT. Protein product: CASSLSAGEPNDLVNTEAFF.

The chain uses TRBV19 and TRBJ1-5; no firm D call. Germline CDR1 is LNHDA and CDR2 is SQIVND (reference sequence). The CDR3 consists of 13 residues. Trimming removed 10 bases from V and 5 bases from J, with 15 bases in between. CDR3: CATQVSFYQPQHF. In DNA form, the CDR3 reads TGTGCCACCCAAGTTTCGTTTTATCAGCCCCAGCATTTT.

This chain connects TRBV29-1 to TRBJ2-3, with 8 nucleotides matching TRBD1. This CDR3 is 13 amino acids long. The trim removed 6 bases at V and 5 bases at J, leaving 7 bases unmatched. Looked up from germline, CDR1 is SQVTM and CDR2 is ANQGSEA. The CDR3 region is CSVRQGLIDTQYF. In DNA, the CDR3 is TGCAGCGTACGACAGGGGTTAATAGATACGCAGTATTTT.

This clonotype was observed a few times. CDR3 DNA: TGCGCCAGCAGCCAAGTGTTTCAGGTTGGGGAGCAGTACTTC. Translating it yields CASSQVFQVGEQYF. The gene calls are TRBV4-3 and TRBJ2-7; D not resolved. The germline V gene has CDR1 LGHNA and CDR2 YSLEER. The CDR3 sequence is 14 residues long. Trimming cost V 1 base and J 7 bases, with 14 bases left between them.

This clonotype was detected many times. The V gene is TRBV28, the J gene TRBJ1-1; no clear D gene. The CDR3 sequence is 14 residues long. V shed 3 bases and J shed 1 base, with 9 bases lying between them. The germline V gene encodes CDR1 MDHEN and CDR2 SYDVKM. CDR3 in DNA: TGTGCCAGCAGTTTTGGAGGGAGGAACACTGAAGCTTTCTTT. This translates into CASSFGGRNTEAFF.

Many counts were recorded for this clonotype. V and J are TRBV20-1 and TRBJ2-1; D may be TRBD1 or TRBD2 (5 bases each). CDR1 is DFQATT and CDR2 is SNEGSKA in the germline V gene (reference sequence). V was trimmed by 3 bases and J by 2 bases, leaving 17 bases between them. CDR3 length equals 16 residues. For the CDR3, the DNA is TGCAGTGCTAGGAGTCTGGGTGGGACCGCCTACAATGAGCAGTTCTTC. This gives the protein CSARSLGGTAYNEQFF.

The V gene is TRBV9, the J gene TRBJ2-2; D is perhaps TRBD2 (5 bases). In germline, CDR1 is SGDLS, CDR2 YYNGEE. Trimming cost V 4 bases and J 4 bases, with 14 bases left between them. This CDR3 spans 15 amino acids. The CDR3 loop reads CASSPFPAATGELFF. Written as DNA, the CDR3 is TGTGCCAGCAGCCCCTTCCCAGCGGCCACCGGGGAGCTGTTTTTT.

The gene calls are TRBV7-8 and TRBJ1-5; 10 bases fit TRBD1. Germline trimming cut 5 bases from V and 5 bases from J; bases unmatched to any gene: 12. CDR3 length: 17 residues. Germline V CDR1 and CDR2: SGHVS, FQNEAQ. CDR3 amino acids: CASSQPPGQGTDQPQHF. DNA for the CDR3: TGTGCCAGCAGCCAGCCCCCGGGACAGGGGACAGATCAGCCCCAGCATTTT.

This clonotype was found many times. This chain connects TRBV7-3 to TRBJ2-5, with D unresolved. V was pared by 0 bases and J by 5 bases, with 13 bases between. There are 15 residues in the CDR3. CDR1 SGHTA and CDR2 FQGTGA come from the germline V gene. The CDR3, as DNA: TGTGCCAGCAGCTTAACCCTAGGAGCTGGGGAGACCCAGTACTTC. Translated, it gives CASSLTLGAGETQYF.

This clonotype was seen many times. The chain carries TRBV28 and TRBJ1-5; 7 bases match TRBD1. Germline V gives CDR1 MDHEN, CDR2 SYDVKM. V gave up 0 bases and J gave up 1 base; unmatched junction bases: 6. The CDR3 has 17 amino acids. The CDR3 here is CASSLWGTALSNQPQHF. In nucleotides, the CDR3 is TGTGCCAGCAGTTTATGGGGGACAGCGTTGAGCAATCAGCCCCAGCATTTT.

The V call is TRBV25-1, the J call TRBJ2-1, with 11 nucleotides matching TRBD2. V lost 10 bases and J lost 6; bases outside the gene matches: 11. This CDR3 has 15 amino acids. Per the germline V gene, CDR1 is MGHDK and CDR2 is SYGVNS. The CDR3 DNA is TGTGCCACCGAGGGGGGGACTAGCGGAACCAATGAGCAGTTCTTC. Its translation is CATEGGTSGTNEQFF.

There are a few counts of this clonotype. The chain is built from TRBV10-2 and TRBJ1-5; no clear D. The ends were cut back, 3 bases at V and 8 bases at J, with 11 bases in the middle. Germline values: CDR1 WSHSY, CDR2 SAAADI. This CDR3 has 13 amino acids. The CDR3, as DNA: TGCGCCAGCAGTGAATCGAGCCTGGAGCCCCAGCATTTT. It is translated as CASSESSLEPQHF.